The rows below give T cell receptor beta chains drawn from one sample of a study of cytomegalovirus exposure and HLA in healthy donors. Assay used: immunoSEQ multiplex PCR; TCRdb lists only in-frame clones, some missing. The table includes roughly 77,000 clones, 65% to 70% detected once. The material sequenced was PBMCs. These receptors were obtained from a woman in her fifties or sixties in good health and CMV-seropositive. The CDR3 runs from the conserved cysteine through the conserved F or W. The D gene is left open where the match is weak. Expanded clones get a size class; other rows say once, few or many, or leave the size out.

cdr3_length d_call j_call clone_size v_call cdr3_aa cdr3_nt
14 - TRBJ1-1 once TRBV6-1 CASRHVGGGYEAFF TGTGCCAGCAGACACGTGGGAGGTGGGTATGAAGCTTTCTTT
16 TRBD2 TRBJ2-3 - TRBV29-1 CSATETSGGFTDTQYF TGCAGCGCCACCGAGACTAGCGGGGGCTTCACAGATACGCAGTATTTT
16 - TRBJ2-2 - TRBV7-3 CASSLNQDRNTGELFF TGTGCCAGCAGCTTAAACCAGGACAGAAACACCGGGGAGCTGTTTTTT
15 TRBD1 TRBJ1-1 few TRBV6-1 CASSEDEGADTEAFF TGTGCCAGCAGTGAAGACGAGGGGGCGGACACTGAAGCTTTCTTT
16 TRBD1 TRBJ2-2 few TRBV27 CASSFYAGTGTGELFF TGTGCCAGCAGTTTCTACGCCGGGACAGGGACCGGGGAGCTGTTTTTT
13 - TRBJ1-4 - TRBV5-1 CASSLSGGEKLFF TGCGCCAGCAGCTTGTCTGGGGGGGAAAAACTGTTTTTT
12 - TRBJ1-1 - TRBV11-2 CASSATGQGAFF TGTGCCAGCAGCGCCACAGGGCAGGGAGCTTTCTTT
15 - TRBJ2-7 - TRBV5-1 CASSLHYGRNYEQYF TGCGCCAGCAGCTTACACTATGGCAGAAACTACGAGCAGTACTTC
14 - TRBJ1-4 - TRBV5-1 CASSLGRPEEKLFF TGCGCCAGCAGCTTGGGCCGTCCCGAGGAAAAACTGTTTTTT
16 TRBD1 TRBJ2-3 - TRBV15 CATSTGRDRAADTQYF TGTGCCACCAGCACCGGCCGGGACAGGGCCGCAGATACGCAGTATTTT
15 - TRBJ2-5 - TRBV15 CATSRVKQGGETQYF TGTGCCACCAGCAGAGTCAAGCAGGGTGGGGAGACCCAGTACTTC
15 - TRBJ2-7 - TRBV21-1 CASRAWDRGSYEQYF TGTGCCAGCCGGGCGTGGGACAGGGGTTCCTACGAGCAGTACTTC
13 - TRBJ1-5 - TRBV6-5 CASSYEGNQPQHF TGTGCCAGCAGTTACGAGGGAAATCAGCCCCAGCATTTT
14 TRBD1 TRBJ2-5 - TRBV19 CASSRQGSGETQYF TGTGCCAGTAGTCGACAGGGTTCTGGAGAGACCCAGTACTTC
14 TRBD1 TRBJ1-2 - TRBV9 CASSGNTGGLGYTF TGTGCCAGCAGCGGAAACACAGGGGGCTTGGGCTACACCTTC
16 TRBD2 TRBJ2-3 - TRBV5-1 CASSLSRGGGYDTQYF TGCGCCAGCAGCTTGTCCCGCGGCGGGGGGTACGATACGCAGTATTTT
14 TRBD1 TRBJ1-2 - TRBV6-6 CASSYTDRPYGYTF TGTGCCAGCAGTTACACGGACAGGCCCTATGGCTACACCTTC
17 - TRBJ2-2 - TRBV21-1 CASSKAVRQEDTGELFF TGTGCCAGCAGCAAAGCTGTGAGACAGGAAGACACCGGGGAGCTGTTTTTT
15 - TRBJ1-4 - TRBV4-1 CASSGPWGVREKLFF TGCGCCAGCAGCGGACCCTGGGGGGTTAGGGAAAAACTGTTTTTT
13 TRBD2 TRBJ2-5 - TRBV5-1 CASRAGSDETQYF TGCGCCAGCAGAGCGGGGTCTGACGAGACCCAGTACTTC
14 TRBD1 TRBJ1-5 - TRBV19 CASSRRQGGQPQHF TGTGCCAGTAGTAGGCGACAGGGGGGTCAGCCCCAGCATTTT
17 TRBD2 TRBJ2-3 once TRBV6-1 CASSEALGGGATDTQYF TGTGCCAGCAGTGAAGCCCTCGGCGGGGGGGCCACAGATACGCAGTATTTT
14 - TRBJ2-3 - TRBV7-3 CASSFSEGTDTQYF TGTGCCAGCAGCTTCTCGGAGGGAACAGATACGCAGTATTTT
14 - TRBJ1-6 - TRBV27 CASMDQLDNSPLHF TGTGCCAGCATGGATCAGCTAGATAATTCACCCCTCCACTTT
15 TRBD1 TRBJ1-6 - TRBV6-5 CASSYRTGGHSPLHF TGTGCCAGCAGTTACCGGACAGGGGGGCATTCACCCCTCCACTTT
16 - TRBJ1-4 few TRBV11-1 CASSLTQGATNEKLFF TGTGCCAGCAGCTTAACACAGGGAGCAACTAATGAAAAACTGTTTTTT
17 TRBD2 TRBJ2-3 - TRBV18 CASSPPGGGAKTDTQYF TGTGCCAGCTCCCCCCCCGGGGGAGGGGCAAAGACAGATACGCAGTATTTT
15 TRBD2 TRBJ2-1 - TRBV7-9 CASSKLAGVRNEQFF TGTGCCAGCAGCAAACTAGCGGGGGTGAGGAATGAGCAGTTCTTC
13 - TRBJ2-1 - TRBV7-3 CASSASGGNEQFF TGTGCCAGCAGCGCTAGTGGAGGCAATGAGCAGTTCTTC
17 - TRBJ2-4 once TRBV5-1 CASRFWIRDSGKNIQYF TGCGCCAGCAGATTTTGGATACGGGACTCTGGCAAAAACATTCAGTACTTC
16 TRBD2 TRBJ2-1 few TRBV15 CATSGSTSGGHNEQFF TGTGCCACCAGCGGATCCACTAGCGGGGGACACAATGAGCAGTTCTTC
15 TRBD1 TRBJ1-3 - TRBV9 CASSVRQGSGNTIYF TGTGCCAGCAGCGTGAGACAGGGCTCTGGAAACACCATATATTTT
13 - TRBJ2-1 - TRBV7-6 CASSIGTPNEQFF TGTGCCAGCAGCATCGGGACTCCGAATGAGCAGTTCTTC
15 - TRBJ2-7 few TRBV5-3 CASSFTSRPPYEQYF TGTGCCAGCAGCTTTACTAGCCGCCCCCCCTACGAGCAGTACTTC
16 - TRBJ1-2 - TRBV5-1 CASSHHPDSINYGYTF TGCGCCAGCAGCCACCACCCGGACAGTATTAACTATGGCTACACCTTC
14 - TRBJ2-7 - TRBV13 CASSFPRAGPEQYF TGTGCCAGCAGCTTTCCCCGGGCAGGGCCCGAGCAGTACTTC
13 - TRBJ2-1 few TRBV13 CATPGTSYNEQFF TGTGCCACCCCAGGGACTTCCTACAATGAGCAGTTCTTC
15 TRBD1 TRBJ1-1 - TRBV9 CASSLAEGAKTEAFF TGTGCCAGCAGCTTGGCCGAGGGGGCCAAAACTGAAGCTTTCTTT
15 TRBD1 TRBJ1-6 - TRBV19 CASSIRTGINSPLHF TGTGCCAGTAGTATACGGACAGGAATCAATTCACCCCTCCACTTT
15 TRBD2 TRBJ2-1 once TRBV7-2 CASSLSGGGYNEQFF TGTGCCAGCAGCCTTAGCGGGGGAGGTTACAATGAGCAGTTCTTC
17 - TRBJ1-3 - TRBV5-8 CASSFYSGDFAGNTIYF TGTGCCAGCAGCTTTTACTCAGGGGATTTCGCTGGAAACACCATATATTTT
14 - TRBJ1-2 few TRBV10-3 CAINKDREDYGYTF TGTGCCATAAACAAGGACAGAGAAGACTATGGCTACACCTTC
14 - TRBJ1-3 once TRBV6-5 CASSHHRTGNTIYF TGTGCCAGCAGCCACCACAGAACTGGAAACACCATATATTTT
12 - TRBJ1-1 - TRBV28 CASTAANTEAFF TGTGCCAGCACGGCGGCGAACACTGAAGCTTTCTTT
14 TRBD1 TRBJ1-3 - TRBV6-5 CASSPRGRLNTIYF TGTGCCAGCAGTCCGAGGGGGCGGCTGAACACCATATATTTT
15 - TRBJ2-6 - TRBV6-6 CASTPTLSGANVLTF TGTGCCAGCACCCCTACGTTATCTGGGGCCAACGTCCTGACTTTC
15 - TRBJ2-7 - TRBV4-2 CASSQRDKGDYEQYF TGTGCCAGCAGCCAACGGGACAAGGGGGACTACGAGCAGTACTTC
18 TRBD1 TRBJ2-3 few TRBV9 CASSVPTTGDSSTDTQYF TGTGCCAGCAGCGTCCCAACTACAGGGGATTCTAGCACAGATACGCAGTATTTT
18 - TRBJ2-7 - TRBV6-1 CASSEPVGDTTLLYEQYF TGTGCCAGCAGTGAACCTGTGGGGGACACAACTCTCCTCTACGAGCAGTACTTC
16 TRBD1 TRBJ2-1 - TRBV7-9 CASSLGETGGFDEQFF TGTGCCAGCAGCTTAGGGGAGACAGGGGGATTCGATGAGCAGTTCTTC
13 TRBD1 TRBJ1-1 - TRBV6-6 CASSPDRGHEAFF TGTGCCAGCAGTCCGGACAGGGGGCATGAAGCTTTCTTT
16 TRBD2 TRBJ2-1 - TRBV30 CAWSVGGGAKEDEQFF TGTGCCTGGAGTGTTGGCGGGGGGGCTAAGGAGGATGAGCAGTTCTTC
15 - TRBJ1-4 - TRBV19 CASSIQAQSNEKLFF TGTGCCAGTAGTATACAGGCACAGAGTAATGAAAAACTGTTTTTT
18 - TRBJ2-5 - TRBV9 CASSVGKGFYQKQETQYF TGTGCCAGCAGCGTCGGGAAAGGGTTTTATCAGAAACAAGAGACCCAGTACTTC